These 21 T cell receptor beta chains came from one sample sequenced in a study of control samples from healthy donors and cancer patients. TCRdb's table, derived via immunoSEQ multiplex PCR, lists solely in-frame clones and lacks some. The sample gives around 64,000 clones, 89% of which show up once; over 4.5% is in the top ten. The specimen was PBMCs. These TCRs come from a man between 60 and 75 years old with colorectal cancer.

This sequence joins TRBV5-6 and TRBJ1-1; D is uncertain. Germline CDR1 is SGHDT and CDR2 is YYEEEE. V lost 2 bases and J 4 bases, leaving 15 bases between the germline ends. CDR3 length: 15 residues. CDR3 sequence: CASSFSPGYLTEAFF. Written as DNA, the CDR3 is TGTGCCAGCAGCTTCTCCCCGGGGTATCTCACTGAAGCTTTCTTT.

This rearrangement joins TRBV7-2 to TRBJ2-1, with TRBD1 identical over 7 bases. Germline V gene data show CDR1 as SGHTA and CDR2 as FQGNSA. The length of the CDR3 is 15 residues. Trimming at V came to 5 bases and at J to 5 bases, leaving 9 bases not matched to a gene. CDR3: CASSPQTGTDNEQFF. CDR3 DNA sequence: TGTGCCAGCAGCCCTCAGACAGGGACCGACAATGAGCAGTTCTTC.

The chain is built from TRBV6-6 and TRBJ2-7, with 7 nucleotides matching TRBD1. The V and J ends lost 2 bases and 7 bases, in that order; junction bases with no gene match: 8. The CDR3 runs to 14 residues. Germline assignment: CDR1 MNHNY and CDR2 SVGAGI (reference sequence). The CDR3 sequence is CASSYPGQTLEQYF. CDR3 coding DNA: TGTGCCAGCAGTTACCCGGGACAGACCTTGGAGCAGTACTTC.

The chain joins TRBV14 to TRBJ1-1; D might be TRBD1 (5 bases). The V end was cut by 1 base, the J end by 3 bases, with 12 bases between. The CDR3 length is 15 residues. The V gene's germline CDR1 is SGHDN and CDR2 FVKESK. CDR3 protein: CASSQGLGVDTEAFF. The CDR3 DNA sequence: TGTGCCAGCAGCCAAGGGTTGGGGGTCGACACTGAAGCTTTCTTT.

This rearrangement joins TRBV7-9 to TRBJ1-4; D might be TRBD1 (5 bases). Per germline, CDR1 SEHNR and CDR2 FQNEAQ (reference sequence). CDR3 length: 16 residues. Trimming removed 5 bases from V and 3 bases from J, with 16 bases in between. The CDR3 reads CASSTTAGTANEKLFF. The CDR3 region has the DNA TGTGCCAGCAGCACAACTGCAGGGACTGCTAATGAAAAACTGTTTTTT.

CDR3 protein: CASSPPKKLFF. CDR3 coding DNA: TGTGCCAGCAGCCCCCCGAAAAAACTGTTTTTT. The V and J genes are TRBV9 and TRBJ1-4; D is uncertain. V lost 4 bases and J lost 9, with 7 bases in between. The CDR3 runs to 11 residues. CDR1 is SGDLS and CDR2 is YYNGEE in the germline V gene. Looking up the rest from reference TRBV9 and TRBJ1-4 gives the full variable domain: DSGVTQTPKHLITATGQRVTLRCSPRSGDLSVYWYQQSLDQGLQFLIQYYNGEERAKGNILERFSAQQFPDLHSELNLSSLELGDSALYFCASSPPKKLFFGSGTQLSVL.

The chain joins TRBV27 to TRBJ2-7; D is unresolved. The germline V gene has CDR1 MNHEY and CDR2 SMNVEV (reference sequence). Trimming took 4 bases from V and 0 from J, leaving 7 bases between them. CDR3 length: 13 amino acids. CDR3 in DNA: TGTGCCAGCAGTTCCACCCCCTCCTACGAGCAGTACTTC. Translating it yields CASSSTPSYEQYF.

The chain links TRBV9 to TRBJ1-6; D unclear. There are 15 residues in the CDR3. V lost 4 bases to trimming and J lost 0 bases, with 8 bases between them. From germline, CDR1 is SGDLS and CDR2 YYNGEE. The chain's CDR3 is CASSPSGSYNSPLHF. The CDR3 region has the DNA TGTGCCAGCAGCCCTTCTGGCTCCTATAATTCACCCCTCCACTTT.

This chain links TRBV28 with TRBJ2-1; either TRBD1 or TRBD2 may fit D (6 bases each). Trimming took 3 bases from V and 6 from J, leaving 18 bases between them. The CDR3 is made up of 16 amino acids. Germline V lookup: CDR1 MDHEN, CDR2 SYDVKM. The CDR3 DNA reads TGTGCCAGCAGTTTCAGGGGAGGAAACCTGCGCAATGAGCAGTTCTTC. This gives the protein CASSFRGGNLRNEQFF.

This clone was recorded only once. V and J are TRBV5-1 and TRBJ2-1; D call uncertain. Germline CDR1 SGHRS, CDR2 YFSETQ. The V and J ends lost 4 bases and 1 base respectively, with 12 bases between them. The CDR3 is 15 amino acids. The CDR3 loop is CASSLPGSSYNEQFF. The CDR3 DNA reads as TGCGCCAGCAGCCTACCGGGTTCGTCCTACAATGAGCAGTTCTTC.

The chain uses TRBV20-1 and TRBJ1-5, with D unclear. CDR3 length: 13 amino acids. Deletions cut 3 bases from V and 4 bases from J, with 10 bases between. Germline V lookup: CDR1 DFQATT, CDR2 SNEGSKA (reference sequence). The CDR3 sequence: CSASPRLNQPQHF. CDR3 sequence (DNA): TGCAGTGCTAGTCCCCGACTGAATCAGCCCCAGCATTTT.

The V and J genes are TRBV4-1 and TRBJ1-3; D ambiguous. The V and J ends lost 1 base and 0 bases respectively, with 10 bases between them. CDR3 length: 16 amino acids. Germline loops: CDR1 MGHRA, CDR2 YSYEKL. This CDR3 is CASSQGAAHSGNTIYF. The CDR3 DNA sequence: TGCGCCAGCAGCCAAGGGGCGGCCCACTCTGGAAACACCATATATTTT.

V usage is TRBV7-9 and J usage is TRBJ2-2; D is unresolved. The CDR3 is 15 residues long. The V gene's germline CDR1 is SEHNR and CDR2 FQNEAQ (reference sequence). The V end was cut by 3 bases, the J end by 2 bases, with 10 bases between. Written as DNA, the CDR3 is TGTGCCAGCAGCTTGGGCTACCTCAACACCGGGGAGCTGTTTTTT. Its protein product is CASSLGYLNTGELFF.

The CDR3 coding sequence is TGCGCCAGCAGCCCGGGACAACTCCTCTACTCTAACTATGGCTACACCTTC. It is translated as CASSPGQLLYSNYGYTF. V usage is TRBV5-1 and J usage is TRBJ1-2; D possibly corresponds to TRBD1 (6 bases). V was trimmed by 4 bases and J by 0 bases, leaving 19 bases between them. Germline V CDR1 and CDR2: SGHRS, YFSETQ. There are 17 residues in the CDR3.

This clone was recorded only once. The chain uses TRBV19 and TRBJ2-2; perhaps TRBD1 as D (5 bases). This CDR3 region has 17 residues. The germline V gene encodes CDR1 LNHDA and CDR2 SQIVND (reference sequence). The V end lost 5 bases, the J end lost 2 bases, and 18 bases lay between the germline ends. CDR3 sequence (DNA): TGTGCCAGTAGTTCTCCCAAGGGGATCGGTAACACCGGGGAGCTGTTTTTT. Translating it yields CASSSPKGIGNTGELFF.

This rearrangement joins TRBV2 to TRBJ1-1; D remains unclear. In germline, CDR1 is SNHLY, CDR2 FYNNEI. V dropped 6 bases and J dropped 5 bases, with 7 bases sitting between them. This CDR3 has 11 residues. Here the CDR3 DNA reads TGTGCCAGCAGCGACATAACTGAAGCTTTCTTT. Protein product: CASSDITEAFF. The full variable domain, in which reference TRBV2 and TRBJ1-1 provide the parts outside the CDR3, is EPEVTQTPSHQVTQMGQEVILRCVPISNHLYFYWYRQILGQKVEFLVSFYNNEISEKSEIFDDQFSVERPDGSNFTLKIRSTKLEDSAMYFCASSDITEAFFGQGTRLTVV.

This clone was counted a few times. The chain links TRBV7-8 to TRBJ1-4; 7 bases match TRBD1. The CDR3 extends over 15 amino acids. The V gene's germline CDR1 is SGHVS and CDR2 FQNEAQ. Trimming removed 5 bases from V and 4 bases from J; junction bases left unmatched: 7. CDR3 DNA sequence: TGTGCCAGCAGCCATAGACAGGGAATTAATGAAAAACTGTTTTTT. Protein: CASSHRQGINEKLFF.

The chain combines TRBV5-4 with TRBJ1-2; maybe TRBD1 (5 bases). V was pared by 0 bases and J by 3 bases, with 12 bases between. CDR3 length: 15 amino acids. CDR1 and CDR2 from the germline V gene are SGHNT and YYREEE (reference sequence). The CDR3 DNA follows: TGTGCCAGCAGCTTGGAGGTTGGGGGATACTATGGCTACACCTTC. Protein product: CASSLEVGGYYGYTF. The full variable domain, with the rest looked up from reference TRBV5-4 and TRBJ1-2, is ETGVTQSPTHLIKTRGQQVTLRCSSQSGHNTVSWYQQALGQGPQFIFQYYREEENGRGNFPPRFSGLQFPNYSSELNVNALELDDSALYLCASSLEVGGYYGYTFGSGTRLTVV.

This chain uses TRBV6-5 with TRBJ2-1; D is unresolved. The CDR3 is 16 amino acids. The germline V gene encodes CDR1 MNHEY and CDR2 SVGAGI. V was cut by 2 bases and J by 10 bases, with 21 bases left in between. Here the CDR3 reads CASSYGFMGSLNEQFF. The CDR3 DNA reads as TGTGCCAGCAGTTACGGGTTTATGGGTTCATTGAACGAGCAGTTCTTC.

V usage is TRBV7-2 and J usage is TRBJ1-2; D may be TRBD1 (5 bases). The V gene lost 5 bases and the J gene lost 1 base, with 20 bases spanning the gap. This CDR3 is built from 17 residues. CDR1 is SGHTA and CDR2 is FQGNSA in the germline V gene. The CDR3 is CASSLESTGRRNYGYTF. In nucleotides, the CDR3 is TGTGCCAGCAGCCTAGAATCGACGGGGCGACGTAACTATGGCTACACCTTC.

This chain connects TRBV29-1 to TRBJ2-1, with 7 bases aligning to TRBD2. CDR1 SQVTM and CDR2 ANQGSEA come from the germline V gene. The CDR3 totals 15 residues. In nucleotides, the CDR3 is TGCACCGACTCCCGTGGCGGGGGAGACCTCAATGAGCAGTTCTTC. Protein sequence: CTDSRGGGDLNEQFF.